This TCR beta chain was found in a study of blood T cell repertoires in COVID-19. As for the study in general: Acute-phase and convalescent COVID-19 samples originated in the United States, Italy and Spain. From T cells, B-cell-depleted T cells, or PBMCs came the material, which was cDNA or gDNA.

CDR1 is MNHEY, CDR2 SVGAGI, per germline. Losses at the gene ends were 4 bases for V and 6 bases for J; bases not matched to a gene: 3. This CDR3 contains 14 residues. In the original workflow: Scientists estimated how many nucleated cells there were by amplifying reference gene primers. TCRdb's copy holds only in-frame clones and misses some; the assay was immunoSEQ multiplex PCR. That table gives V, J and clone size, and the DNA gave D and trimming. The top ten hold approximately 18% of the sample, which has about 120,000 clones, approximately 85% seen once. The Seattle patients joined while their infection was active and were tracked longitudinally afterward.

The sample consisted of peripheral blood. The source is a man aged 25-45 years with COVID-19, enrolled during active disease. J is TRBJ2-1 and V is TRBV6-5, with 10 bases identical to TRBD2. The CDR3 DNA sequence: TGTGCCAGCAGTTTTGGGACTAGCGTCAATGAGCAGTTCTTC. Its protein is CASSFGTSVNEQFF.